These T cell receptor beta chains were read from a single sample in a study of beta chain features in type 1 diabetes. Using immunoSEQ multiplex PCR, the repertoire was profiled, and TCRdb retains in-frame clones only, with some absent. The table lists around 280,000 clones, over 12% of them singletons, with about 0.014% in the top ten. Sequencing was done on a sample of naive CD4+ T cells from blood. The receptors come from a man aged 18 to 30 with type 1 diabetes. Each CDR3 is given with its conserved first and last residue. The D gene is left open where the match is weak. A clone size is listed for some rows: how often the clone was seen (once, few, many), or a class if it is expanded.

CDR3nt: TGTGCCAGCAGTGAAAGGGGGCATAATGGCTACACCTTC
CDR3aa: CASSERGHNGYTF
d_gene: TRBD1
j_gene: TRBJ1-2
abundance: -
v_gene: TRBV6-1

CDR3nt: TGTGCCAGCAGGCGAATTAGGCGGGCAGGGGATAGGCCCGGGGAGCTGTTTTTT
CDR3aa: CASRRIRRAGDRPGELFF
d_gene: -
j_gene: TRBJ2-2
abundance: -
v_gene: TRBV28

CDR3nt: TGTGCCAGCAGCTTGGCGGTTCAAGAGACCCAGTACTTC
CDR3aa: CASSLAVQETQYF
d_gene: -
j_gene: TRBJ2-5
abundance: -
v_gene: TRBV5-4

CDR3nt: TGTGCCAGCTCACCACTGTCAGGGGGCTCCTACGAGCAGTACTTC
CDR3aa: CASSPLSGGSYEQYF
d_gene: TRBD1
j_gene: TRBJ2-7
abundance: -
v_gene: TRBV18

CDR3nt: TGTGCCAGCAGCCCCGGACAGGGGCTCTACGAGCAGTACTTC
CDR3aa: CASSPGQGLYEQYF
d_gene: TRBD1
j_gene: TRBJ2-7
abundance: -
v_gene: TRBV7-7

CDR3nt: TGTGCCAGCAGCTCGGGAGCACCCCTCCACTTT
CDR3aa: CASSSGAPLHF
d_gene: -
j_gene: TRBJ1-6
abundance: few
v_gene: TRBV7-9

CDR3nt: TGTGCCAGCAGCTACAGTTACAGCACAGATACGCAGTATTTT
CDR3aa: CASSYSYSTDTQYF
d_gene: -
j_gene: TRBJ2-3
abundance: few
v_gene: TRBV11-2

CDR3nt: TGTGCCAGCAGTTTTTTAGGCGGCAATGAGCAGTTCTTC
CDR3aa: CASSFLGGNEQFF
d_gene: -
j_gene: TRBJ2-1
abundance: -
v_gene: TRBV28

CDR3nt: TGTGCCAGCAGCGAGAGCGGGTCTGAGACCCAGTACTTC
CDR3aa: CASSESGSETQYF
d_gene: -
j_gene: TRBJ2-5
abundance: few
v_gene: TRBV9

CDR3nt: TGTGCCAGCTCACCATGGACAGACAATCAGCCCCAGCATTTT
CDR3aa: CASSPWTDNQPQHF
d_gene: -
j_gene: TRBJ1-5
abundance: few
v_gene: TRBV18

CDR3nt: TGTGCCAGCAGCGTTCCTAGCGGGAGGTCCTACAATGAGCAGTTCTTC
CDR3aa: CASSVPSGRSYNEQFF
d_gene: TRBD2
j_gene: TRBJ2-1
abundance: few
v_gene: TRBV13

CDR3nt: TGTGCCAGCTCCCGCCGGGAACAGAACTACGAGCAGTACTTC
CDR3aa: CASSRREQNYEQYF
d_gene: -
j_gene: TRBJ2-7
abundance: -
v_gene: TRBV27

CDR3nt: TGTGCCAGCAGCAATAAGCATGGGGAGTATGAGCAGTTCTTC
CDR3aa: CASSNKHGEYEQFF
d_gene: -
j_gene: TRBJ2-1
abundance: few
v_gene: TRBV7-6

CDR3nt: TGTGCCAGCAGCCAGACGATCGAGGGCACAGATACGCAGTATTTT
CDR3aa: CASSQTIEGTDTQYF
d_gene: -
j_gene: TRBJ2-3
abundance: few
v_gene: TRBV5-4

CDR3nt: TGTGCCAGCAGCTTGGTGAAGTGGGCACGAGAAGCTTTCTTT
CDR3aa: CASSLVKWAREAFF
d_gene: -
j_gene: TRBJ1-1
abundance: few
v_gene: TRBV5-5

CDR3nt: TGTGCCATCAGTGAGTCCAAGACAGGGGGTTCTCCCTACGAGCAGTACTTC
CDR3aa: CAISESKTGGSPYEQYF
d_gene: TRBD1
j_gene: TRBJ2-7
abundance: few
v_gene: TRBV10-3

CDR3nt: TGCGCCAGCAGCCAAGCGGGGGTTCAATTCAATGAGCAGTTCTTC
CDR3aa: CASSQAGVQFNEQFF
d_gene: -
j_gene: TRBJ2-1
abundance: -
v_gene: TRBV4-3

CDR3nt: TGTGCCAGCGACAGGGAGGGGGAGCTGTTTTTT
CDR3aa: CASDREGELFF
d_gene: TRBD1
j_gene: TRBJ2-2
abundance: -
v_gene: TRBV2

CDR3nt: TGTGCCAGCACCCTGACAGGGACCGCTGAAGCTTTCTTT
CDR3aa: CASTLTGTAEAFF
d_gene: TRBD1
j_gene: TRBJ1-1
abundance: -
v_gene: TRBV28

CDR3nt: TGTGCCAGACAAAACGGACCGACAGGGGGTCATGGCTACACCTTC
CDR3aa: CARQNGPTGGHGYTF
d_gene: TRBD1
j_gene: TRBJ1-2
abundance: few
v_gene: TRBV2

CDR3nt: TGTGCCAGCAGCTTAAGACAGGGGACTACCTACGAGCAGTACTTC
CDR3aa: CASSLRQGTTYEQYF
d_gene: -
j_gene: TRBJ2-7
abundance: -
v_gene: TRBV11-2

CDR3nt: TGTGCCAGCAGTCCACAGCCCGTCACCCAGCATTTT
CDR3aa: CASSPQPVTQHF
d_gene: -
j_gene: TRBJ1-5
abundance: few
v_gene: TRBV28

CDR3nt: TGCAGCGTTGAACGCAGGATGAACACTGAAGCTTTCTTT
CDR3aa: CSVERRMNTEAFF
d_gene: -
j_gene: TRBJ1-1
abundance: -
v_gene: TRBV29-1

CDR3nt: TGTGCCAGCAGGGGAAAAGGGGGGGCCTACGAGCAGTACTTC
CDR3aa: CASRGKGGAYEQYF
d_gene: -
j_gene: TRBJ2-7
abundance: few
v_gene: TRBV2

CDR3nt: TGTGCCAGCAGCTTTCCGGGACAGGGGACGCATCAGTATTTT
CDR3aa: CASSFPGQGTHQYF
d_gene: TRBD1
j_gene: TRBJ2-3
abundance: few
v_gene: TRBV11-2

CDR3nt: TGTGCCAGCTCAGAGCAGGAAGGCAATCAGCCCCAGCATTTT
CDR3aa: CASSEQEGNQPQHF
d_gene: -
j_gene: TRBJ1-5
abundance: few
v_gene: TRBV18

CDR3nt: TGCAGCGTTCGACAGGGCCTCACTGAAGCTTTCTTT
CDR3aa: CSVRQGLTEAFF
d_gene: TRBD1
j_gene: TRBJ1-1
abundance: -
v_gene: TRBV29-1

CDR3nt: TGTGCCATCAAAACTGCGGCGCCAGAAGAGACCCAGTACTTC
CDR3aa: CAIKTAAPEETQYF
d_gene: -
j_gene: TRBJ2-5
abundance: -
v_gene: TRBV10-3

CDR3nt: TGTGCCTGGGATACCGGGACAGGGGGCTATGGCTACACCTTC
CDR3aa: CAWDTGTGGYGYTF
d_gene: TRBD1
j_gene: TRBJ1-2
abundance: -
v_gene: TRBV30

CDR3nt: TGTGCCAGCAGCATCGACAGGGCTCGCAATGAGCAGTTCTTC
CDR3aa: CASSIDRARNEQFF
d_gene: TRBD1
j_gene: TRBJ2-1
abundance: -
v_gene: TRBV9

CDR3nt: TGTGCCAGCAGCTTCAGCGGTACGGCCAACGTCCTGACTTTC
CDR3aa: CASSFSGTANVLTF
d_gene: -
j_gene: TRBJ2-6
abundance: -
v_gene: TRBV13

CDR3nt: TGTGCCTGGAAGGGGACAGGGTACACCGGGGAGCTGTTTTTT
CDR3aa: CAWKGTGYTGELFF
d_gene: TRBD1
j_gene: TRBJ2-2
abundance: few
v_gene: TRBV30

CDR3nt: TGTGCCAGCAGTTTTTCCCTAGCGGGGGGGCCATCCAATGAGCAGTTCTTC
CDR3aa: CASSFSLAGGPSNEQFF
d_gene: TRBD2
j_gene: TRBJ2-1
abundance: few
v_gene: TRBV28

CDR3nt: TGTGCCAGCGGGGCAGCCGGAACAGATACGCAGTATTTT
CDR3aa: CASGAAGTDTQYF
d_gene: -
j_gene: TRBJ2-3
abundance: -
v_gene: TRBV5-4

CDR3nt: TGTGCCAGCAGCGAAGTGGGGGGCTATGGCTACACCTTC
CDR3aa: CASSEVGGYGYTF
d_gene: -
j_gene: TRBJ1-2
abundance: -
v_gene: TRBV14

CDR3nt: TGTGCCAGCAGCTTAGGGCTAGCGGCAGATACGCAGTATTTT
CDR3aa: CASSLGLAADTQYF
d_gene: TRBD2
j_gene: TRBJ2-3
abundance: -
v_gene: TRBV7-9

CDR3nt: TGTGCCAGCAAACCCAGGGCGGGGGAGACCCAGTACTTC
CDR3aa: CASKPRAGETQYF
d_gene: -
j_gene: TRBJ2-5
abundance: -
v_gene: TRBV7-2

CDR3nt: TGCAGTGCTCGACTTCCTAATGAGCAGTTCTTC
CDR3aa: CSARLPNEQFF
d_gene: -
j_gene: TRBJ2-1
abundance: -
v_gene: TRBV20-1

CDR3nt: TGTGCCAGCAGCTTAGGTTGGAGTAGCTCCTACAATGAGCAGTTCTTC
CDR3aa: CASSLGWSSSYNEQFF
d_gene: -
j_gene: TRBJ2-1
abundance: few
v_gene: TRBV7-2

CDR3nt: TGTGCCAGCACCGATTCGACAGACTCCTACGAGCAGTACTTC
CDR3aa: CASTDSTDSYEQYF
d_gene: -
j_gene: TRBJ2-7
abundance: -
v_gene: TRBV6-6

CDR3nt: TGTGCCAGCAGTGAAGGGGACACGTGGGGTGCCGAGGGTGAGCAGTTCTTC
CDR3aa: CASSEGDTWGAEGEQFF
d_gene: -
j_gene: TRBJ2-1
abundance: -
v_gene: TRBV6-1

CDR3nt: TGTGCCACTGAGAACAGGGATAACTATGGCTACACCTTC
CDR3aa: CATENRDNYGYTF
d_gene: -
j_gene: TRBJ1-2
abundance: few
v_gene: TRBV19

CDR3nt: TGCGCCAGCAGCCAAGGAGTCGGGGGCGAGCAGTACTTC
CDR3aa: CASSQGVGGEQYF
d_gene: -
j_gene: TRBJ2-7
abundance: many
v_gene: TRBV4-3

CDR3nt: TGTGCCAGCAGCTTCGACCGACAAGAACAGAAAGCTTTCTTT
CDR3aa: CASSFDRQEQKAFF
d_gene: -
j_gene: TRBJ1-1
abundance: -
v_gene: TRBV7-2

CDR3nt: TGTGCCAGCAGCTCAGGACAGAACTATGGCTACACCTTC
CDR3aa: CASSSGQNYGYTF
d_gene: -
j_gene: TRBJ1-2
abundance: few
v_gene: TRBV5-4

CDR3nt: TGTGCCAGCAGCTTTATCTTTGGCAGGTCCTACGAGCAGTACTTC
CDR3aa: CASSFIFGRSYEQYF
d_gene: -
j_gene: TRBJ2-7
abundance: few
v_gene: TRBV7-8

CDR3nt: TGCGCCAGCAGCTTGGTCGCAGGAAACTATGGCTACACCTTC
CDR3aa: CASSLVAGNYGYTF
d_gene: -
j_gene: TRBJ1-2
abundance: -
v_gene: TRBV5-1